This T cell receptor beta chain was recorded in a study of cytomegalovirus exposure and HLA in healthy donors. Study-level background: The 90 to 150 validation repertoires used the same platform as the 666 first-cohort repertoires, a later analysis reported.

V shed 2 bases and J shed 2 bases, with 3 bases lying between them. From germline, CDR1 is SGHRS and CDR2 YFSETQ. This CDR3 region has 12 residues. In regard to this clone: Antigen: not known.

Produced via immunoSEQ multiplex PCR; TCRdb's table is partial and in-frame only. The table records about 170,000 clones, 75% to 90% of them present only once. Study-level results: Through in vitro validation, three CMV-associated chains were shown to be specific for CMV antigens. Rare sequences made up most TCRs, while some public TCRs were found in many donors.

The chain employs TRBV5-1 and TRBJ2-3, with unresolved D. The sequenced material came from PBMCs. This sequence was found in a woman younger than 30 in good health and CMV-seronegative. The CDR3 region is CASSFNTDTQYF. For the CDR3, the DNA is TGCGCCAGCAGCTTCAACACAGATACGCAGTATTTT.